This T cell receptor beta chain stems from a study of T cells after yellow fever vaccination. Researchers made TCR cDNA using 5'RACE template switching, and this step added a universal primer site and UMIs. TCRdb independently ran MiXCR on the 5' RACE reads; one entry per CDR3 protein. The data contain 200,000 to 300,000 distinct CDR3 sequences, roughly 3.7% of them singletons. V lost 9 bases to trimming and J lost 0 bases, with 9 bases between them. The CDR3 is made up of 13 amino acids. CDR1 is LNHDA and CDR2 is SQIVND in the germline V gene (reference sequence). The sample here was PBMCs, taken 15 days after the yellow fever booster vaccination. The chain is built from TRBV19 and TRBJ1-3, with D unclear. This clonotype was obtained from a man between 18 and 29 years old who received the YFV17D yellow fever vaccine. This CDR3 reads CASRAASGNTIYF. CDR3 nucleotides: TGTGCCAGCCGGGCAGCCTCTGGAAACACCATATATTTT.